The clone carrying this T cell receptor beta chain came up many times. Unique molecular identifiers tagged the TCRbeta library. TCRdb re-derived calls from the PCR reads in MiXCR, one entry per CDR3 protein. The profile shows fewer than 120,000 distinct CDR3 sequences, around 10% of them singletons. The sample originates from a study of T-cell reconstitution after alpha-beta-depleted transplantation in children. The receptor's source is a human donor who donated a stem cell graft to a child with acute lymphoblastic leukemia. The source was PBMCs from the stem cell graft donor, collected from the stem cell graft.

This CDR3 reads CASSPIGQGVAFF. The CDR3 region has the DNA TGTGCCAGCAGTCCCATCGGACAGGGTGTAGCTTTCTTT. The chain uses TRBV12-3 or TRBV12-4 and TRBJ1-1; 8 bases align to TRBD1. CDR3 length: 13 residues. V lost 5 bases and J lost 10; bases outside the gene matches: 9.